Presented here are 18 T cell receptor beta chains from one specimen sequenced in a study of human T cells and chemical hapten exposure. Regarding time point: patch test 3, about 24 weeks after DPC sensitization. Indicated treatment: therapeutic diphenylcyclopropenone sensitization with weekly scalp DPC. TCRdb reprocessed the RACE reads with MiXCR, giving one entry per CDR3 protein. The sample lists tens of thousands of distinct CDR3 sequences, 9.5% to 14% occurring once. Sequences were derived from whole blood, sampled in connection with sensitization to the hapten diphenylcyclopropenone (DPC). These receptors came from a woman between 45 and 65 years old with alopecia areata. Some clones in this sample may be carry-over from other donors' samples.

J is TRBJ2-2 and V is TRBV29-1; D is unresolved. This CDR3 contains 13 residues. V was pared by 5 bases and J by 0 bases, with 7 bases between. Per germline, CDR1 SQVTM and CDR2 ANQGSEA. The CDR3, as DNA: TGCAGCGTTTGCCGCACGAACACCGGGGAGCTGTTTTTT. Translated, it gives CSVCRTNTGELFF.

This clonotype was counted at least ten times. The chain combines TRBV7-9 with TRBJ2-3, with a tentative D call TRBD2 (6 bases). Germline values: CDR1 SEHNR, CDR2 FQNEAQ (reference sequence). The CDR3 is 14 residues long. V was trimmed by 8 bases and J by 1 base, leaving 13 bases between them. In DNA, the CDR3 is TGTGCCAGCGGCTACGGGACTGGCACAGATACGCAGTATTTT. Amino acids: CASGYGTGTDTQYF.

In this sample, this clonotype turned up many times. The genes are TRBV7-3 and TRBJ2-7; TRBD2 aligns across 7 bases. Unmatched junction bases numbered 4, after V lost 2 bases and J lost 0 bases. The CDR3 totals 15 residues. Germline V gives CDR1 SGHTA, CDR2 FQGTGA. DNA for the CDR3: TGTGCCAGCAGCTTACTAGCGGAGAGCTCCTACGAGCAGTACTTC. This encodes CASSLLAESSYEQYF.

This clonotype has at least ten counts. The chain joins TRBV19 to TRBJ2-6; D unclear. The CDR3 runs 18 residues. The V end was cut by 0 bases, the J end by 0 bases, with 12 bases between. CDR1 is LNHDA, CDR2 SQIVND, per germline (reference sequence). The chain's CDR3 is CASSIDVPSDSGANVLTF. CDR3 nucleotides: TGTGCCAGTAGTATAGATGTCCCCTCAGACTCTGGGGCCAACGTCCTGACTTTC.

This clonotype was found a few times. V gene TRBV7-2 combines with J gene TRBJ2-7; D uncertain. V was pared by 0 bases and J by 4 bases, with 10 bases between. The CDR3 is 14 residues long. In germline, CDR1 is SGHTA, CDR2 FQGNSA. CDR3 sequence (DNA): TGTGCCAGCAGCTTAGCGTATCGGACGTACGAGCAGTACTTC. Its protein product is CASSLAYRTYEQYF.

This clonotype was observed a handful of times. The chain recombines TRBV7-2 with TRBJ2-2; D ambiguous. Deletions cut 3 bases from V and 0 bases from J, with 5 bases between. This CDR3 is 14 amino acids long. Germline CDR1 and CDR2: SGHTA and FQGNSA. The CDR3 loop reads CASSFLSNTGELFF. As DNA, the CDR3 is TGTGCCAGCAGCTTCCTCTCGAACACCGGGGAGCTGTTTTTT.

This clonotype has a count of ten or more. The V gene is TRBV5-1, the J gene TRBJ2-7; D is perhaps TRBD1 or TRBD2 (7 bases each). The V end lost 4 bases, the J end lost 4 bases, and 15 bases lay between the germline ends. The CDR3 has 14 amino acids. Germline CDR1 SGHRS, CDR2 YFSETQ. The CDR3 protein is CASSPGGGKYEQYF. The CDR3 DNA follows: TGCGCCAGCAGCCCAGGGGGAGGGAAGTACGAGCAGTACTTC.

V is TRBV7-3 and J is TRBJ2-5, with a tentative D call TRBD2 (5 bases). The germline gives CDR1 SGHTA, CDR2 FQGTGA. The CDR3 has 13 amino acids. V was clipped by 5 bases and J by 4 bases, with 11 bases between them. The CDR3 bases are TGTGCCAGCAGCCGAGCGGTCGGAGAGACCCAGTACTTC. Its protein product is CASSRAVGETQYF. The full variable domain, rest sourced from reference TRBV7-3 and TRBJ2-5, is GAGVSQTPSNKVTEKGKYVELRCDPISGHTALYWYRQSLGQGPEFLIYFQGTGAADDSGLPNDRFFAVRPEGSVSTLKIQRTERGDSAVYLCASSRAVGETQYFGPGTRLLVL.

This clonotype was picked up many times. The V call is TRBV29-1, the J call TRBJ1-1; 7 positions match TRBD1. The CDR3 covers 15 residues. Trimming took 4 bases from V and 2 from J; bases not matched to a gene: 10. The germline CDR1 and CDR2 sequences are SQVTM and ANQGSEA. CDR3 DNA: TGCAGCGTTGCGCTCAACAGGGGTTTTAACACTGAAGCTTTCTTT. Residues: CSVALNRGFNTEAFF. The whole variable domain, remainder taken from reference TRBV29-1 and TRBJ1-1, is SAVISQKPSRDICQRGTSLTIQCQVDSQVTMMFWYRQQPGQSLTLIATANQGSEATYESGFVIDKFPISRPNLTFSTLTVSNMSPEDSSIYLCSVALNRGFNTEAFFGQGTRLTVV.

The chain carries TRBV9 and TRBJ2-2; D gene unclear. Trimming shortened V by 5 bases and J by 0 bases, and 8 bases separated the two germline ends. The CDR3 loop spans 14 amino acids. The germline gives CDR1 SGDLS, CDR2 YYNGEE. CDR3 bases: TGTGCCAGCAGGCTGGGCCCGAACACCGGGGAGCTGTTTTTT. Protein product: CASRLGPNTGELFF.

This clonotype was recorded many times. The CDR3 nucleotides are TGTGCCAGCAGCGTAGGCGGGGCCGGGGCCAACGTCCTGACTTTC. Encoded protein: CASSVGGAGANVLTF. The rearrangement joins TRBV9 to TRBJ2-6; D might be TRBD2 (6 bases). Looked up from germline, CDR1 is SGDLS and CDR2 is YYNGEE. This CDR3 is built from 15 residues. V was trimmed by 0 bases and J by 4 bases, leaving 8 bases between them.

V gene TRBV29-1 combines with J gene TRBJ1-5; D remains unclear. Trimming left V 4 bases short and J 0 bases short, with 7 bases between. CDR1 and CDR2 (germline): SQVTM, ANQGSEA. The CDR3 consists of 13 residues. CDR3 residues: CSVGEGSNQPQHF. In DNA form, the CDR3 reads TGCAGCGTTGGGGAGGGTAGCAATCAGCCCCAGCATTTT.

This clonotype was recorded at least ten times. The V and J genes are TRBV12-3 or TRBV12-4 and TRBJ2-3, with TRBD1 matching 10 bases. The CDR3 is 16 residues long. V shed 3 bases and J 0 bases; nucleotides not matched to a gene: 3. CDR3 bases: TGTGCCAGCAGTTTCGGGGACAGGGGCAGCACAGATACGCAGTATTTT. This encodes CASSFGDRGSTDTQYF.

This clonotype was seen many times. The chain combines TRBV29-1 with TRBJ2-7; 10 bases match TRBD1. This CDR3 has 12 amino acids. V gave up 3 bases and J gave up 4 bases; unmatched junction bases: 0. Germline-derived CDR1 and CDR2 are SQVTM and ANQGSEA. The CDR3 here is CSVEGQGYEQYF. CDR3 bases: TGCAGCGTTGAGGGACAGGGGTACGAGCAGTACTTC.

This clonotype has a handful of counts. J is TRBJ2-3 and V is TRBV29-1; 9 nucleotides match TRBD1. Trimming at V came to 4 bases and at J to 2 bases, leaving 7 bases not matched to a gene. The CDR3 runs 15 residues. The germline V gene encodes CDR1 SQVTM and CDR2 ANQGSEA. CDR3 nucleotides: TGCAGCGTTGGGAGGACAGGGGTCACCACAGATACGCAGTATTTT. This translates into CSVGRTGVTTDTQYF.

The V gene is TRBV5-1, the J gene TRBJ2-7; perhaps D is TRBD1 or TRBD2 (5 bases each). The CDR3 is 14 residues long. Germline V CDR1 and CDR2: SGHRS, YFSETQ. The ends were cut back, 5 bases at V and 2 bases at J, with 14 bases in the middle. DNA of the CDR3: TGCGCCAGCAGTCGGGACGGAGAACCCTACGAGCAGTACTTC. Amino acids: CASSRDGEPYEQYF.

The CDR3 is CASSFLAGGQETQYF. CDR3 nucleotide sequence: TGTGCCAGCAGCTTTCTAGCGGGAGGTCAAGAGACCCAGTACTTC. The chain links TRBV7-9 to TRBJ2-5; TRBD2 aligns across 11 bases. Germline lookup yields CDR1 SEHNR and CDR2 FQNEAQ (reference sequence). J gave up 2 bases and V 3 bases, and 2 bases lay outside the gene matches. CDR3 length: 15 residues.

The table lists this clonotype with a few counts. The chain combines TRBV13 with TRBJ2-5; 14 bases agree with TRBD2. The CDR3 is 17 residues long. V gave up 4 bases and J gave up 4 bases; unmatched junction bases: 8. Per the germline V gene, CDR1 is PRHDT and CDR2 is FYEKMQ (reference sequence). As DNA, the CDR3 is TGTGCCAGCAGCTCGAATACAGGACTAGCGGGAGGAGAGACCCAGTACTTC. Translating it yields CASSSNTGLAGGETQYF.